The 2 T cell receptor beta chains given below trace back to one sample, sequenced in a study of Ad26.COV2.S vaccination and SARS-CoV-2 variants (dated by TCRdb to about 2021). Explained via the paper, the treatment or condition label denotes: 15 to 20 received Ad26.COV2.S at low or high dose, single or two shots; roughly five received placebo; per-sample allocation not given. For vaccine and placebo recipients, the sequenced repertoires came from samples collected on day 63 after the first injection. The library was produced with the immunoSEQ multiplex PCR assay. Drawn from immuneACCESS, this table holds only the in-frame rearrangements with V and J called that TCRdb kept. Clones are partly lost; checked studies trace under half to an unresolved V gene and leave the rest unexplained. This sample gives 380,000 or so clones in total; around 88% of them show up just once. The top ten hold roughly a tenth of the sample.

Sequencing used peripheral blood, obtained in a trial of Ad26.COV2.S vaccine versus placebo. All receptors derive from a person between 18 and 60 years old who received the Ad26.COV2.S COVID-19 vaccine or a placebo.

This chain uses TRBV28 with TRBJ1-1; D is unresolved. The CDR3 has 14 amino acids. Germline CDR1 and CDR2: MDHEN and SYDVKM. V lost 2 bases to trimming and J lost 0 bases, with 7 bases between them. The CDR3 loop reads CASSLNGVNTEAFF. The CDR3 DNA is TGTGCCAGCAGTTTAAACGGTGTGAACACTGAAGCTTTCTTT. The full variable domain, in which reference TRBV28 and TRBJ1-1 provide the parts outside the CDR3, is DVKVTQSSRYLVKRTGEKVFLECVQDMDHENMFWYRQDPGLGLRLIYFSYDVKMKEKGDIPEGYSVSREKKERFSLILESASTNQTSMYLCASSLNGVNTEAFFGQGTRLTVV.

V is TRBV29-1 and J is TRBJ2-1, with 8 positions matching TRBD1. CDR1 SQVTM and CDR2 ANQGSEA come from the germline V gene. This CDR3 comprises 12 residues. The CDR3 sequence is CSARTGNNEQFF. The CDR3 region has the DNA TGCAGTGCCCGGACAGGGAATAATGAGCAGTTCTTC.